The 29 T cell receptor beta chains listed next were all sequenced from one sample in a study of blood T cells in healthy people across ages (dated by TCRdb to the mid-2010s). The library came from 5' RACE. Reads for this sample came from an Illumina HiSeq 2500. A second PCR of roughly 7 to 12 cycles was performed with a sample-barcoded 5' primer and a J-beta primer mix. TCRdb redid the processing of the public reads, applying fastp at Q25 and MiXCR, and retained in-frame beta chains. Rows with a matching CDR3 protein are joined into one entry that keeps the most common DNA and genes. Present in this sample are about 1 million distinct CDR3 sequences, 25% of which were seen just once. Around 0.75% of the sample is in the top ten clones. The same data also contributed to another study, on T cells of mothers and their children.

Sequencing input: blood. The receptors stem from a girl aged 2-10 years in good health.

This clonotype was seen a handful of times. The chain recombines TRBV11-2 with TRBJ2-1; 7 nucleotides agree with TRBD2. The CDR3 has 15 amino acids. Germline V CDR1 and CDR2: SGHAT, FQNNGV. V was pared by 2 bases and J by 6 bases, with 7 bases of the junction left unmatched. CDR3 amino acids: CASSLWGGTSNEQFF. In DNA, the CDR3 is TGTGCCAGCAGCTTATGGGGGGGAACCAGCAATGAGCAGTTCTTC.

This clonotype has only a few counts. For the CDR3, the DNA is TGCGCCAGCAGCCAAGCAGGGGAGACAGATACGCAGTATTTT. Protein: CASSQAGETDTQYF. The chain joins TRBV4-3 to TRBJ2-3; weak D call: TRBD1 (6 bases). Germline loops: CDR1 LGHNA, CDR2 YSLEER. This CDR3 is built from 14 residues. The ends were cut back, 1 base at V and 3 bases at J, with 8 bases in the middle.

The J gene is TRBJ1-1, the V gene TRBV11-1, with D possibly matching TRBD1 (5 bases). Germline CDR1 reads SGHAT; CDR2 reads FQDESV (reference sequence). The CDR3 has 13 amino acids. V was shortened by 1 base and J by 7 bases, with 10 bases between the two germline ends. The CDR3 DNA reads as TGTGCCAGCAGCTTAGAGCCAGGGAATGAAGCTTTCTTT. Translating it yields CASSLEPGNEAFF. The full variable domain, with the rest looked up from reference TRBV11-1 and TRBJ1-1, is EAEVAQSPRYKITEKSQAVAFWCDPISGHATLYWYRQILGQGPELLVQFQDESVVDDSQLPKDRFSAERLKGVDSTLKIQPAELGDSAMYLCASSLEPGNEAFFGQGTRLTVV.

This clonotype was recorded only once. The chain carries TRBV29-1 and TRBJ1-2, with TRBD1 as a possible D gene (5 bases). The CDR3 extends over 15 amino acids. Trimming cost V 5 bases and J 2 bases, with 18 bases left between them. CDR1 SQVTM and CDR2 ANQGSEA come from the germline V gene. Here the CDR3 reads CSVSSRMTANYGYTF. CDR3 nucleotide sequence: TGCAGCGTTAGTAGCCGAATGACAGCCAACTATGGCTACACCTTC.

This chain connects TRBV28 to TRBJ2-3; D is unclear. Germline CDR1 MDHEN, CDR2 SYDVKM. The V gene lost 6 bases and the J gene lost 4 bases, with 11 bases spanning the gap. The CDR3 loop spans 13 amino acids. The CDR3 DNA reads TGTGCCAGCAGCCCCCCTGAGGCAGATACGCAGTATTTT. Protein: CASSPPEADTQYF.

This clonotype was observed a handful of times. V is TRBV29-1 and J is TRBJ2-1; a weak D match, TRBD2 (6 bases). Germline V gene lookup returns CDR1 SQVTM and CDR2 ANQGSEA. V was shortened by 3 bases and J by 10 bases, with 16 bases between the two germline ends. CDR3 length equals 13 residues. This chain's CDR3 is CSVDFGGGGEQFF. DNA for the CDR3: TGCAGCGTTGATTTTGGGGGAGGAGGGGAGCAGTTCTTC.

The chain couples TRBV7-2 to TRBJ1-5; 7 bases fit TRBD1. The trim removed 5 bases at V and 7 bases at J, leaving 11 bases unmatched. Germline V gene data show CDR1 as SGHTA and CDR2 as FQGNSA. The CDR3 runs 15 residues. The CDR3 coding sequence is TGTGCCAGCAGCCAGATGACGACAGGGTTACAGCCCCAGCATTTT. Translating gives CASSQMTTGLQPQHF.

This chain connects TRBV6-2 or TRBV6-3 to TRBJ1-1; the D gene is possibly TRBD1 (5 bases). The germline gives CDR1 MNHEY, CDR2 SVGEGT. Between the trimmed V and J ends, which lost 8 bases and 5 bases, there was a span of 12 bases. The CDR3 is made up of 12 amino acids. CDR3 nucleotide sequence: TGTGCCAGCGGGGTTCGGGGGACTGAAGCTTTCTTT. Encoded protein: CASGVRGTEAFF.

This clonotype was found a few times. The chain couples TRBV20-1 to TRBJ2-5, with TRBD2 identical over 8 bases. Judging by the DNA end, TRBJ2-1 fits better; the J call may be wrong. CDR1 and CDR2 from the germline V gene are DFQATT and SNEGSKA (reference sequence). The CDR3 consists of 16 residues. Here the CDR3 reads CSARTLAGLVYNEQFF. The DNA for the CDR3 is TGCAGTGCTAGAACATTAGCGGGGTTGGTTTACAATGAGCAGTTCTTC.

This clonotype turned up a few times. This chain links TRBV6-1 with TRBJ2-3; 8 nucleotides agree with TRBD2. This CDR3 has 15 residues. Germline CDR1 is MNHNS and CDR2 is SASEGT. The V gene end was trimmed by 8 bases and the J gene end by 6 bases; junction bases not matched to a gene: 13. DNA for the CDR3: TGTGCCAGCGGTGGGACTAGAAGTTTCCTGGATACGCAGTATTTT. It specifies CASGGTRSFLDTQYF.

A few counts support this clonotype. This chain connects TRBV6-1 to TRBJ2-3; 8 bases are shared with TRBD2. V was pared by 6 bases and J by 3 bases, with 17 bases of the junction left unmatched. CDR3 size: 18 residues. Germline V gene lookup returns CDR1 MNHNS and CDR2 SASEGT. CDR3 sequence: CASSPSSERGYRTDTQYF. DNA for the CDR3: TGTGCCAGCAGCCCCTCGTCGGAGCGGGGGTACCGGACAGATACGCAGTATTTT.

The gene calls are TRBV10-2 and TRBJ1-4, with 9 bases lining up with TRBD1. Trimming removed 6 bases from V and 6 bases from J; junction bases left unmatched: 8. The CDR3 has 15 residues. The germline V gene encodes CDR1 WSHSY and CDR2 SAAADI. DNA of the CDR3: TGCGCCAGCAGCGAAGGACAGGGGAGGGATGAAAAACTGTTTTTT. Protein product: CASSEGQGRDEKLFF.

This chain uses TRBV5-6 with TRBJ2-5; D tentatively reads TRBD1 or TRBD2 (7 bases each). The assigned J gene may be wrong: the sequence end matches TRBJ2-7 better. CDR3 length: 15 amino acids. The V gene's germline CDR1 is SGHDT and CDR2 YYEEEE. The CDR3 protein is CAGFPGGGRAYEQYF. The DNA for the CDR3 is TGTGCCGGCTTTCCAGGGGGAGGGAGAGCCTACGAGCAGTACTTC.

The rearrangement uses TRBV2 and TRBJ2-1; possibly TRBD1 for D (6 bases). The CDR3 covers 20 residues. Germline CDR1 is SNHLY and CDR2 is FYNNEI. Trimming left V 7 bases short and J 0 bases short, with 28 bases between. CDR3 coding DNA: TGTGCCAGCAATCGGAACAGGGCCCTAGGGGACCCAAGCTCCTACAATGAGCAGTTCTTC. Residues: CASNRNRALGDPSSYNEQFF.

The chain is built from TRBV12-3 or TRBV12-4 and TRBJ1-4; maybe TRBD1 (6 bases). This CDR3 has 14 amino acids. V lost 5 bases, J lost 3 bases, and 10 bases lay in between. Here the CDR3 reads CASSPGVPNEKLFF. Here the CDR3 DNA reads TGTGCCAGCAGTCCAGGGGTTCCTAATGAAAAACTGTTTTTT.

This sequence joins TRBV25-1 and TRBJ2-7; D unresolved. From germline, CDR1 is MGHDK and CDR2 SYGVNS. This CDR3 contains 14 residues. The germline V and J ends were trimmed by 1 base and 0 bases, with 7 bases remaining between them. CDR3 nucleotides: TGTGCCAGCAGTGAATTAGGTCTCTCCTACGAGCAGTACTTC. This sequence encodes CASSELGLSYEQYF.

The sample holds a few counts of this clonotype. The chain recombines TRBV10-2 with TRBJ2-7; D is undetermined. Germline values: CDR1 WSHSY, CDR2 SAAADI. The CDR3 contains 14 residues. Trimming cost V 6 bases and J 8 bases, with 20 bases left between them. CDR3 residues: CASRGFGFSVKQYF. The CDR3 DNA is TGCGCCAGCAGGGGATTCGGCTTCTCTGTCAAGCAGTACTTC.

The rearrangement joins TRBV12-3 or TRBV12-4 to TRBJ2-3, with D perhaps TRBD2 (6 bases). The CDR3 is made up of 12 amino acids. Trimming shortened V by 4 bases and J by 9 bases, and 11 bases separated the two germline ends. CDR3 region: CASSSLAVTQYF. The DNA for the CDR3 is TGTGCCAGCAGTTCGTTAGCGGTGACGCAGTATTTT.

The chain links TRBV6-5 to TRBJ2-3; D possibly corresponds to TRBD2 (6 bases). Germline values: CDR1 MNHEY, CDR2 SVGAGI. The germline V and J ends were trimmed by 6 bases and 2 bases, with 15 bases remaining between them. The CDR3 is made up of 15 amino acids. In DNA, the CDR3 is TGTGCCAGCAGCCTCACTAGCCCACACACAGATACGCAGTATTTT. It yields the protein CASSLTSPHTDTQYF.

V gene TRBV20-1 combines with J gene TRBJ1-4, with D perhaps TRBD1 (5 bases). The V and J ends lost 4 bases and 5 bases respectively, with 11 bases between them. Per the germline V gene, CDR1 is DFQATT and CDR2 is SNEGSKA (reference sequence). The CDR3 is 13 residues long. CDR3 sequence: CSAKQAPNEKLFF. CDR3 bases: TGCAGTGCTAAACAGGCCCCCAATGAAAAACTGTTTTTT.

This clonotype was observed a handful of times. The genes are TRBV4-3 and TRBJ2-1; maybe TRBD1 (5 bases). The CDR3 contains 14 residues. V lost 2 bases, J lost 4 bases, and 9 bases lay in between. The germline CDR1 and CDR2 sequences are LGHNA and YSLEER. CDR3 loop: CASSQHDSYNEQFF. CDR3 coding DNA: TGCGCCAGCAGCCAACATGACAGTTACAATGAGCAGTTCTTC.

A few counts support this clonotype. Compared with germline, one end of the junction differs, possibly owing to a read error. This rearrangement joins TRBV28 to TRBJ2-1; D ambiguous. The CDR3 sequence is 14 residues long. Germline V CDR1 and CDR2: MDHEN, SYDVKM. In DNA form, the CDR3 reads TGTGCCAGCAGTCAGAGGAGCTCCTACAGTGAGCAGTTCTTC. It codes for CASSQRSSYSEQFF.

A remark on this clonotype: A junction end diverges from the germline sequence, so it may reflect a read error. The chain joins TRBV12-3 or TRBV12-4 to TRBJ2-5; D is unclear. The CDR3 is made up of 12 amino acids. CDR3 in amino acids: CASSLALVEEDF. CDR3 in DNA: TGTGCCAGCAGTTTAGCGCTGGTAGAAGAGGACTTC.

The chain combines TRBV29-1 with TRBJ2-7; D unresolved. The CDR3 is made up of 12 amino acids. V was trimmed by 4 bases and J by 5 bases, leaving 12 bases between them. The germline V gene encodes CDR1 SQVTM and CDR2 ANQGSEA. CDR3 nucleotide sequence: TGCAGCGTTGTTCGGGCAGGCCACGAGCAGTACTTC. Amino acid sequence: CSVVRAGHEQYF.

This clonotype was seen a handful of times. The chain couples TRBV29-1 to TRBJ2-5, with 8 bases fitting TRBD1. The J call is uncertain, as TRBJ2-7 better fits the DNA end. Germline CDR1 is SQVTM and CDR2 is ANQGSEA. The CDR3 is 13 residues long. The CDR3 region has the DNA TGCAGCGTTTCACGGACAGGGTCCTACGAGCAGTACTTC. Its protein product is CSVSRTGSYEQYF.

This clonotype was picked up many times. The chain employs TRBV7-3 and TRBJ2-1; D is undetermined. V was pared by 4 bases and J by 5 bases, with 9 bases between. CDR1 is SGHTA and CDR2 is FQGTGA in the germline V gene. CDR3 length: 13 residues. CDR3 sequence: CASSSGPNNEQFF. In DNA, the CDR3 is TGTGCCAGCAGCTCTGGACCAAACAATGAGCAGTTCTTC.

In this sample, this clonotype turned up a few times. A junction end diverges from the germline sequence, so it may reflect a read error. The chain joins TRBV7-7 to TRBJ2-1, with D possibly being TRBD2 (6 bases). Germline CDR1 SSHAT, CDR2 FNYEAQ (reference sequence). The CDR3 has 15 amino acids. The CDR3 sequence is CASSSFAGKDNEQFF. The CDR3 bases are TGTGCTAGCAGCTCCTTCGCGGGGAAAGACAATGAGCAGTTCTTC.

This rearrangement joins TRBV29-1 to TRBJ2-5; D is uncertain. With 7 bases removed from V and 7 bases from J, the gap between germline ends came to 10 bases. Germline values: CDR1 SQVTM, CDR2 ANQGSEA. CDR3 length equals 10 residues. As DNA, the CDR3 is TGCAGCGCCCTGGAAGCGACCCAGTACTTC. Amino acid sequence: CSALEATQYF.

This clonotype was seen a handful of times. CDR3 in amino acids: CASSLVVGRLPDTEAFF. In DNA form, the CDR3 reads TGCGCCAGCAGCTTGGTCGTGGGGAGGCTACCAGACACTGAAGCTTTCTTT. The V and J genes are TRBV5-1 and TRBJ1-1; D unresolved. Germline V gene lookup returns CDR1 SGHRS and CDR2 YFSETQ. The CDR3 is made up of 17 amino acids. The ends were cut back, 0 bases at V and 3 bases at J, with 18 bases in the middle.